This T cell receptor beta chain comes out of a study of graft-versus-host responses after intestinal transplantation. About the study: After anti-thymocyte globulin induction, recipients took tacrolimus and steroids for around three years.

Findings and limits, study-wide: Across patients carrying graft-donor T cell macrochimerism, allografts held high graft-versus-host to host-versus-graft clonal ratios. Circulating GvH clones peaking coincided with falling HvG clones soon after transplant. Some GvH clones were seen earlier in gut or blood, suggesting intestinal origin.

Here immunoSEQ multiplex PCR was the method, and the copy in TCRdb shows in-frame clones only, minus some. The data hold roughly 50,000 clones, with about nine tenths observed a single time. Worth noting for this clone: The antigen remains unidentified.

V gave up 2 bases and J gave up 5 bases; unmatched junction bases: 6. The CDR3 totals 15 residues. The germline gives CDR1 SGHRS, CDR2 YFSETQ. Sequencing was performed on unstimulated CD4+ T cells sorted from spleen or lymph node cells, taken before transplant. This clonotype was sampled from a human donor who was the organ donor for an intestinal transplant. The chain carries TRBV5-1 and TRBJ2-5, with 10 nucleotides matching TRBD2. The CDR3 DNA follows: TGCGCCAGCAGCTTCAGTCTAGCGGGAGAGGAGACCCAGTACTTC. It is translated as CASSFSLAGEETQYF.